A single sample gave rise to the 16 T cell receptor beta chains below, sequenced in a study of T cells after yellow fever vaccination. TCRdb called the 5' RACE reads again in MiXCR, with one record for every CDR3 protein. The table includes 42,000 or so distinct CDR3 sequences, roughly 7% detected once. Sequencing was performed on CD8+ T cells not binding an NS4B(214-222) dextramer, sorted from PBMCs, taken 45 days after the yellow fever booster vaccination. All receptors derive from a young man who received the YFV17D yellow fever vaccine.

This clonotype occurred many times. This CDR3 reads CASSTSGRFYEQYF. CDR3 bases: TGTGCCAGCAGCACTAGCGGGAGGTTCTACGAGCAGTACTTC. This rearrangement joins TRBV7-9 to TRBJ2-7, with 12 nucleotides matching TRBD2. This CDR3 region has 14 residues. Germline loops: CDR1 SEHNR, CDR2 FQNEAQ (reference sequence). The V segment lost 5 bases and the J segment 3 bases; nucleotides outside the gene matches: 2.

By share of the sample, this clonotype is medium-sized (0.01 to 0.1%). The J gene is TRBJ2-7, the V gene TRBV20-1; D remains unclear. The germline V and J ends were trimmed by 6 bases and 7 bases, with 10 bases remaining between them. This CDR3 has 10 residues. CDR1 DFQATT and CDR2 SNEGSKA come from the germline V gene (reference sequence). The DNA of the CDR3 is TGCAGTGCCCTAAGGATAGAGCAGTACTTC. Protein: CSALRIEQYF.

Many counts were recorded for this clonotype. V and J are TRBV5-1 and TRBJ2-1; D gene uncertain. There are 12 residues in the CDR3. With 0 bases removed from V and 9 bases from J, the gap between germline ends came to 7 bases. Germline values: CDR1 SGHRS, CDR2 YFSETQ. The CDR3 coding sequence is TGCGCCAGCAGCTTGGTGGCTCCTGAGCAGTTCTTC. This sequence encodes CASSLVAPEQFF.

The chain has TRBV6-5 and TRBJ2-3, with TRBD2 matching 9 bases. This CDR3 has 17 amino acids. After removal of 6 bases from V and 2 bases from J, the junction contained 12 bases not matched to a gene. Germline V CDR1 and CDR2: MNHEY, SVGAGI. For the CDR3, the DNA is TGTGCCAGCAGCCCACCGGGGACTAGCCACCACACAGATACGCAGTATTTT. Translating it yields CASSPPGTSHHTDTQYF.

In this sample, this clonotype turned up many times. A read error may account for a junction end that differs from germline. This chain connects TRBV5-5 to TRBJ2-1; 10 bases map to TRBD2. The CDR3 loop spans 15 amino acids. Germline CDR1 and CDR2: SGHKS and YYEKEE (reference sequence). DNA for the CDR3: TGTGCCAGCAGCATGGGGACTAGCGCGTACAATGAGCAGCTCTTC. This codes for CASSMGTSAYNEQLF. Full variable domain (missing parts from reference TRBV5-5 and TRBJ2-1): DAGVTQSPTHLIKTRGQQVTLRCSPISGHKSVSWYQQVLGQGPQFIFQYYEKEERGRGNFPDRFSARQFPNYSSELNVNALLLGDSALYLCASSMGTSAYNEQLFGPGTRLTVL.

This clonotype was observed at least ten times. V and J are TRBV27 and TRBJ1-5, with D unresolved. The ends were cut back, 5 bases at V and 0 bases at J, with 11 bases in the middle. The CDR3 covers 15 residues. Per the germline V gene, CDR1 is MNHEY and CDR2 is SMNVEV (reference sequence). CDR3 sequence reads: CASSPAVYSNQPQHF. CDR3 coding DNA: TGTGCCAGCAGTCCCGCGGTCTATAGCAATCAGCCCCAGCATTTT.

In this sample, this clonotype turned up many times. CDR3 nucleotide sequence: TGTGCCAGCAGCCCATCCCCAGGGTACTATGGCTACACCTTC. Amino acids: CASSPSPGYYGYTF. The chain carries TRBV9 and TRBJ1-2; the D gene is possibly TRBD1 (5 bases). This CDR3 comprises 14 residues. The germline gives CDR1 SGDLS, CDR2 YYNGEE. With 4 bases removed from V and 3 bases from J, the gap between germline ends came to 13 bases.

This clonotype came up a few times. The chain links TRBV5-5 to TRBJ2-6; D remains ambiguous. V lost 1 base and J 0 bases, leaving 11 bases between the germline ends. CDR1 SGHKS and CDR2 YYEKEE come from the germline V gene (reference sequence). This CDR3 region has 17 residues. CDR3 loop: CASSLTFDVSGANVLTF. The CDR3 DNA is TGTGCCAGCAGCTTGACCTTCGACGTCTCTGGGGCCAACGTCCTGACTTTC.

In this sample, this clonotype turned up once. A much larger clone sits a single nucleotide away, making a read error possible. This sequence joins TRBV30 and TRBJ2-4; D possibly corresponds to TRBD1 (5 bases). This CDR3 is built from 15 residues. Looked up from germline, CDR1 is GTSNPN and CDR2 is SVGIG (reference sequence). CDR3 region: CVWSQGNLAKNIQYF. In nucleotides, the CDR3 is TGTGTCTGGAGTCAGGGTAACTTAGCCAAAAACATTCAGTACTTC. The full variable domain, rest sourced from reference TRBV30 and TRBJ2-4, is SQTIHQWPATLVQPVGSPLSLECTVEGTSNPNLYWYRQAAGRGLQLLFYSVGIGQISSEVPQNLSASRPQDRQFILSSKKLLLSDSGFYLCVWSQGNLAKNIQYFGAGTRLSVL.

The table lists this clonotype with many counts. This chain joins TRBV24-1 and TRBJ2-7; D gene ambiguous. The CDR3 is 13 amino acids. The germline V gene encodes CDR1 KGHDR and CDR2 SFDVKD. V was pared by 3 bases and J by 1 base, with 6 bases between. The CDR3 DNA sequence: TGTGCCACCAGTGATGGCTTATCCTACGAGCAGTACTTC. It is translated as CATSDGLSYEQYF.

At least ten counts were recorded for this clonotype. The chain uses TRBV12-3 or TRBV12-4 and TRBJ2-7; possibly TRBD1 for D (6 bases). Deletions cut 5 bases from V and 7 bases from J, with 12 bases between. There are 12 residues in the CDR3. The CDR3: CASSQGSLEQYF. Written as DNA, the CDR3 is TGTGCCAGCAGTCAGGGGTCCTTGGAGCAGTACTTC.

The chain joins TRBV4-3 to TRBJ2-1; 14 bases agree with TRBD2. V lost 1 base and J lost 9; bases outside the gene matches: 2. The germline V gene encodes CDR1 LGHNA and CDR2 YSLEER. This CDR3 has 15 amino acids. The CDR3 loop is CASSQGTSGRREQFF. For the CDR3, the DNA is TGCGCCAGCAGCCAAGGGACTAGCGGGAGGCGTGAGCAGTTCTTC.

The J gene is TRBJ1-1, the V gene TRBV7-6; D is uncertain. The CDR3 runs to 13 residues. CDR1 SGHVS and CDR2 FNYEAQ come from the germline V gene. V lost 3 bases to trimming and J lost 0 bases, with 5 bases between them. The CDR3 spells CASSLRLNTEAFF. CDR3 DNA sequence: TGTGCCAGCAGCTTGAGGCTGAACACTGAAGCTTTCTTT.

Of note for this clonotype: The DNA is omitted, as the CDR3 cannot be located on it reliably, and the CDR3 follows TCRdb's listing. This sequence joins TRBV4-3 and TRBJ2-7; whether TRBD1, the table's D call, matches the DNA was not checked. The CDR3 is 16 amino acids in total, end residues counted. The germline gives CDR1 LGHNA, CDR2 YSLEER. The CDR3 reads CASSQDVGQGATKGYF.

This clonotype showed up many times. The J gene is TRBJ2-4, the V gene TRBV15, with 9 bases identical to TRBD1. The CDR3 is 15 amino acids. Germline CDR1 LNHNV, CDR2 YYDKDF (reference sequence). V lost 4 bases, J lost 10 bases, and 11 bases stayed unmatched. CDR3 residues: CATSTSSDRGVIQYF. The CDR3, as DNA: TGTGCCACCAGCACTTCCTCGGACAGGGGCGTTATTCAGTACTTC.

This chain connects TRBV20-1 to TRBJ2-1; 10 bases are shared with TRBD1. This CDR3 region has 15 residues. The junction had 7 bases not matched to a gene; V was cut back by 1 base and J by 7 bases. CDR1 DFQATT and CDR2 SNEGSKA come from the germline V gene (reference sequence). The CDR3 DNA follows: TGCAGTGCTAGAGCAGACAGGGGGCTCGTAAATGAGCAGTTCTTC. Protein: CSARADRGLVNEQFF.